What follows describes a single T cell receptor beta chain. These data belong to a study of T cell changes during pregnancy in multiple sclerosis. The protocol was immunoSEQ multiplex PCR, while the TCRdb copy is restricted to in-frame clones and leaves out a portion. The data show approximately 52,000 clones, 88% seen once. V gave up 6 bases and J gave up 9 bases, with 15 bases separating them. Germline lookup yields CDR1 MNHNY and CDR2 SVGAGI (reference sequence). This CDR3 is built from 12 residues. This sequence originates from a female donor with multiple sclerosis, enrolled in a pregnancy study. Sequenced here: CD4+ T cells from peripheral blood mononuclear cells, sampled in the second trimester of pregnancy. This chain uses TRBV6-6 with TRBJ2-7; D gene uncertain. CDR3 DNA sequence: TGTGCCAGCAGCCGGAATCGGGTCGCGCAGTACTTC. This codes for CASSRNRVAQYF.